This is a list of T cell receptor beta chains from one sample in a study of blood T cell repertoires in COVID-19. The method was immunoSEQ multiplex PCR; TCRdb's version includes in-frame clones alone and lacks a portion of them. Of a few hundred thousand clones in the sample, 80% to 90% were seen once. Sequencing input: PBMCs or T cells enriched from blood (not recorded which). The receptor source for this set is a man under 40 with acute COVID-19. Both conserved end residues are trimmed from each CDR3. A clone size is listed for some rows: how often the clone was seen (once, few, many), or a class if it is expanded.

ATTSGRYSEQF,NA,TRBV27,TRBJ2-1
ASSQDFGVAGSETQY,NA,TRBV4-2,TRBJ2-5
ASSFLQGRETQY,NA,TRBV28,TRBJ2-5
ASRTGGNTGELF,once,TRBV27,TRBJ2-2
ASSDGQTHETQY,NA,TRBV5-1,TRBJ2-5
ASSYSGLSGNTIY,NA,TRBV5-8,TRBJ1-3
SVEDREKLF,NA,TRBV29-1,TRBJ1-4
ASSSTGLAGTYEQF,NA,TRBV2,TRBJ2-1
ASSLRSGDGYT,once,TRBV7-3,TRBJ1-2
ASSPRTSGGEEF,NA,TRBV11-3,TRBJ2-1
ASSFSVWGTRDTDTQY,NA,TRBV11-3,TRBJ2-3
ASSPRQAAATEQF,once,TRBV7-9,TRBJ2-1
ASSPGRGNQPQH,NA,TRBV11-2,TRBJ1-5
ASSLGQGNSPLH,NA,TRBV5-4,TRBJ1-6
ASSTYGTGDEKLF,NA,TRBV7-9,TRBJ1-4
ASSSSGPNSPLH,few,TRBV7-6,TRBJ1-6
ASSQTDILKNIQY,NA,TRBV7-9,TRBJ2-4
ASTLGGGSPDTQY,NA,TRBV5-4,TRBJ2-3
SVGAGINYGYT,NA,TRBV29-1,TRBJ1-2
SALLAGDSYNEQF,once,TRBV29-1,TRBJ2-1
ASSLLDRGNSPLH,NA,TRBV5-1,TRBJ1-6
ASSPRSDGGTEAF,NA,TRBV7-9,TRBJ1-1
ASSLEVVAGDQF,NA,TRBV11-2,TRBJ2-1
ATSDFPDRGEQF,few,TRBV24-1,TRBJ2-1
SASVYT,NA,TRBV20-1,TRBJ1-2
ASSEQNEKLF,NA,TRBV6-1,TRBJ1-4
SEVGGDTQY,NA,TRBV20-1,TRBJ2-3
ASSITREREETQY,NA,TRBV19,TRBJ2-5
ASSPPGLFQETQY,NA,TRBV7-2,TRBJ2-5
ASSQESDSYNSPLH,NA,TRBV14,TRBJ1-6
ASSSSGAYNEQF,NA,TRBV19,TRBJ2-1
ASSLPSQETQY,few,TRBV5-1,TRBJ2-5
AARQNSNQPQH,NA,TRBV18,TRBJ1-5
ASSSTGTANTGELF,NA,TRBV7-6,TRBJ2-2
SASQAGEGTEAF,NA,TRBV20-1,TRBJ1-1
ASSRLPGGSSYNEQF,NA,TRBV5-6,TRBJ2-1
ASSPRSSNYGYT,NA,TRBV28,TRBJ1-2
ASSQKENRGGTEAF,NA,TRBV14,TRBJ1-1
ATSSPGVYNEQF,NA,TRBV15,TRBJ2-1
ASSQETERTDTQY,once,TRBV4-2,TRBJ2-3
ASSWQVNSNQPQH,few,TRBV19,TRBJ1-5
ASSRDRVQPQH,once,TRBV6-5,TRBJ1-5
ASSQRDRLNGELF,NA,TRBV3-1/TRBV3-2,TRBJ2-2